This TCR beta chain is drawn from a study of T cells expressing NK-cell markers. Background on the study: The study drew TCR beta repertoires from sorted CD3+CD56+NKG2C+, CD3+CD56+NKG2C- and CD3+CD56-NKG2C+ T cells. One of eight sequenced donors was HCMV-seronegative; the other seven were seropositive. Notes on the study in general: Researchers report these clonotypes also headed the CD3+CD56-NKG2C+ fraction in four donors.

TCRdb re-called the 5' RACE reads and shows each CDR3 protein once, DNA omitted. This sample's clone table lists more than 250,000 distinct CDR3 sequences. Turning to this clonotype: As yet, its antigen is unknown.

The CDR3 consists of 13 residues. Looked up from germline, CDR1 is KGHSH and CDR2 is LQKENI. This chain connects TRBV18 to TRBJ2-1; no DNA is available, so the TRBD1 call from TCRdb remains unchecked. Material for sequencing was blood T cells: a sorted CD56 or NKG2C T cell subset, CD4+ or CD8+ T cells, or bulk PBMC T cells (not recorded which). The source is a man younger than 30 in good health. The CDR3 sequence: CASSPGPNNEQFF.